This T cell receptor (beta chain) came from a study of cytomegalovirus exposure and HLA in healthy donors. Notes on the study in general: It was assumed in the presence/absence analyses that sequencing depth was roughly uniform across donors.

This clone was counted a few times. Its antigen is not known. This CDR3 spans 12 amino acids. V was pared by 0 bases and J by 8 bases, with 8 bases between. Germline lookup yields CDR1 SGDLS and CDR2 YYNGEE. Vbeta (60) and Jbeta (13) primers were used in the PCR. The assay was immunoSEQ multiplex PCR, and TCRdb's table has in-frame clones only and misses some. This table has about 130,000 clones, under 85% appearing once. The clonotype was recovered from a male donor in good health and CMV-seropositive. This chain links TRBV9 with TRBJ1-1, with D tentatively TRBD1 (6 bases). Sequencing used PBMCs. The CDR3 DNA reads TGTGCCAGCAGCGTAGAAGACAGGGAAGCTTTCTTT. Translating gives CASSVEDREAFF.